This T cell receptor (beta chain) derives from a study of cytomegalovirus exposure and HLA in healthy donors. The assay was immunoSEQ multiplex PCR, and TCRdb's table has in-frame clones only and misses some. This table holds 200,000 to 250,000 clones, about 88% found once. In its sample, this clone was seen once. The antigen is not known. While the first cohort had 600 to 750 subjects, the donors belonged to the separate validation cohort of about 130 subjects. The CDR3 sequence is 14 residues long. The germline V and J ends were trimmed by 1 base and 6 bases, with 14 bases remaining between them. CDR1 and CDR2 from the germline V gene are SQVTM and ANQGSEA. Study-level findings and limits: Cytomegalovirus association was assigned to about 150 TCR beta chains. Some public TCRs appeared in many individuals, while most sequences were rare.

The TCR sequence derives from a man aged 18 to 30 in good health and CMV-seropositive. The material sequenced was PBMCs. The chain uses TRBV29-1 and TRBJ2-3; D is unresolved. In DNA form, the CDR3 reads TGCAGCGTTGAAGGCGGCTATGGGGTGGATACGCAGTATTTT. Translated: CSVEGGYGVDTQYF.